This T cell receptor beta chain originates from a study of T cell changes during pregnancy in multiple sclerosis. Germline assignment: CDR1 LNHNV and CDR2 YYDKDF (reference sequence). The CDR3 is 15 amino acids. The ends lost 4 bases at V and 2 bases at J; junction bases unmatched: 1. The method was immunoSEQ multiplex PCR; TCRdb's version includes in-frame clones alone and lacks a portion of them. The sample has under 55,000 clones; 92% are singletons. The sequence came from a female donor in good health, enrolled as a control in a pregnancy study. This sequence joins TRBV15 and TRBJ1-4; 10 positions agree with TRBD1. The sample was CD4+ T cells from peripheral blood mononuclear cells, taken after pregnancy. The DNA for the CDR3 is TGTGCCACCAGCACGGGACAGGGGACTAATGAAAAACTGTTTTTT. It encodes CATSTGQGTNEKLFF. Filled out from reference TRBV15 and TRBJ1-4, the complete variable domain reads DAMVIQNPRYQVTQFGKPVTLSCSQTLNHNVMYWYQQKSSQAPKLLFHYYDKDFNNEADTPDNFQSRRPNTSFCFLDIRSPGLGDTAMYLCATSTGQGTNEKLFFGSGTQLSVL.